The source of this T cell receptor beta chain is a study of T-cell memory formation after mild COVID-19. Study observations and caveats: Researchers found some responding clones in pre-infection memory, a sign that cross-reactive memory joined. CD4+ contracting clones were mainly CM and EM; CD8+ ones, EMRA. In second-wave clones peaking day 37, SARS-CoV-2 specificity remained unconfirmed.

Germline V gene data show CDR1 as SEHNR and CDR2 as FQNEAQ (reference sequence). CDR3 length: 16 amino acids. Trimming shortened V by 1 base and J by 1 base, and 11 bases separated the two germline ends. As regards this clonotype: Its specificity is unknown.

TCRdb re-derived calls from the 5' RACE reads in MiXCR, one entry per CDR3 protein. This sample has 500,000 to 650,000 distinct CDR3 sequences, with roughly a fifth found just once. The chain couples TRBV7-9 to TRBJ1-3, with D possibly matching TRBD1 (5 bases). The origin of this receptor is an adult woman who had mild COVID-19 (a few samples of this study predate the infection). Cell type and time point are not known. Sequenced sample: PBMCs or a T cell subset sorted from them (not recorded which). CDR3 coding DNA: TGTGCCAGCAGCTTAGAGGGGACGTTATCTGGAAACACCATATATTTT. Protein: CASSLEGTLSGNTIYF.